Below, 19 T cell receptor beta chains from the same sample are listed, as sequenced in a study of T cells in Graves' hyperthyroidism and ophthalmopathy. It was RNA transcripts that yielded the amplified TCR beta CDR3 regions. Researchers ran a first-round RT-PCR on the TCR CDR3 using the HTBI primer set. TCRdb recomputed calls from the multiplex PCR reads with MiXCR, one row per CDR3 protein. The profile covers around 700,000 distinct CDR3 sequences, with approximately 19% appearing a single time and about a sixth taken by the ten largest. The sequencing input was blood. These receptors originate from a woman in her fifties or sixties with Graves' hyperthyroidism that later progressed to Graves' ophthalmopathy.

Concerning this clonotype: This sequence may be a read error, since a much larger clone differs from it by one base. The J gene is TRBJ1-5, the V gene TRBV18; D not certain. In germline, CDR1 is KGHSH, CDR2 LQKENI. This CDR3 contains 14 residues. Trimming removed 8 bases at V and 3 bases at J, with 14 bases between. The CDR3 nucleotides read TGTGCCAGCCCTCTTTACACAATCAATCAGCCCCAGCATTTT. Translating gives CASPLYTINQPQHF.

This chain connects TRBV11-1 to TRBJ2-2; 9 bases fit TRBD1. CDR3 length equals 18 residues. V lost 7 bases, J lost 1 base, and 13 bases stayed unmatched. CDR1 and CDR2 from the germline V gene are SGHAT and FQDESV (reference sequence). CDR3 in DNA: TGTGCCAGCAACGAAAGAGCCGGGACAGGGATGAACACCGGGGAGCTGTTTTTT. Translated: CASNERAGTGMNTGELFF. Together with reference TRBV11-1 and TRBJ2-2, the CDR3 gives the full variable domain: EAEVAQSPRYKITEKSQAVAFWCDPISGHATLYWYRQILGQGPELLVQFQDESVVDDSQLPKDRFSAERLKGVDSTLKIQPAELGDSAMYLCASNERAGTGMNTGELFFGEGSRLTVL.

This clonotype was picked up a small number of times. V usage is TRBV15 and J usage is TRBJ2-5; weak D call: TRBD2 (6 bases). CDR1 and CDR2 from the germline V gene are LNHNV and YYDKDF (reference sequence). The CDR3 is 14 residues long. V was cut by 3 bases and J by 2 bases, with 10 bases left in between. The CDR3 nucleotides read TGTGCCACCAGCAGGGGCCGGGAGCAAGAGACCCAGTACTTC. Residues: CATSRGREQETQYF.

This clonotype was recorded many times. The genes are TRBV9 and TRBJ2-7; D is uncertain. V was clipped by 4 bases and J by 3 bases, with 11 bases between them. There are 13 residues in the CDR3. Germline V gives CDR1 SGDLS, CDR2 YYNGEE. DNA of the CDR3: TGTGCCAGCAGCCCCGCCCAGAGCTACGAGCAGTACTTC. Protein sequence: CASSPAQSYEQYF.

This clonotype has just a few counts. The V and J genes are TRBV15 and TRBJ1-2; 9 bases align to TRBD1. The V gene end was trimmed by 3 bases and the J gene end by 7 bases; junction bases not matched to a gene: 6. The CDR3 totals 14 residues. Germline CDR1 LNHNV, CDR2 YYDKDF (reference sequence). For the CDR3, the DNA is TGTGCCACCAGCAGGATAACAGGGGGCCTTGGCTACACCTTC. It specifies CATSRITGGLGYTF.

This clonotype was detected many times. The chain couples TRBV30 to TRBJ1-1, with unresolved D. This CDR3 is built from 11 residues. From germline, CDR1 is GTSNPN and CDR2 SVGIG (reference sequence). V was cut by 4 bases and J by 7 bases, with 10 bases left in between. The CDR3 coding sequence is TGTGCCTGGACAGAAGCCAGTGAAGCTTTCTTT. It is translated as CAWTEASEAFF.

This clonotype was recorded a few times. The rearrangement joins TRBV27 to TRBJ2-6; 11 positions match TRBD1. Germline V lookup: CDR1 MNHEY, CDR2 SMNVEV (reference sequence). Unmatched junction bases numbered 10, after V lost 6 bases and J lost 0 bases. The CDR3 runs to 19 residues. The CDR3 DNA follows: TGTGCCAGCAGGCTGGCCGGGACAGGGGGGCTCTCTGGGGCCAACGTCCTGACTTTC. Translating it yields CASRLAGTGGLSGANVLTF.

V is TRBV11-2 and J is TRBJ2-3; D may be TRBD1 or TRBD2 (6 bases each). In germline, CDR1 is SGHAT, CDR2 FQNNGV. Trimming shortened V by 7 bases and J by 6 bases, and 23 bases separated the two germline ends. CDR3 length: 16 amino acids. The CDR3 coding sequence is TGTGCCAGCATCTATACTGGGGGGCCAGGGACGGATACGCAGTATTTT. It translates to CASIYTGGPGTDTQYF.

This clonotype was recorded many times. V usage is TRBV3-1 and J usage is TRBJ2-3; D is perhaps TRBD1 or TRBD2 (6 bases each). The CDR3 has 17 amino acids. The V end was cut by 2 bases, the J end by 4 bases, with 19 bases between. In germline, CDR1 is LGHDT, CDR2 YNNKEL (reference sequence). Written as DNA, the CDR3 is TGTGCCAGCAGCCAAACCTTAGGGGGGATGAAACCAGATACGCAGTATTTT. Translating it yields CASSQTLGGMKPDTQYF.

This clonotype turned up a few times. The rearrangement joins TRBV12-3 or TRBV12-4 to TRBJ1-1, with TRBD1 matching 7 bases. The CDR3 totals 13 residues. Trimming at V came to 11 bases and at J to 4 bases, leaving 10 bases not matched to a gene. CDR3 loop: CAWGGRGSTEAFF. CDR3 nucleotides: TGTGCCTGGGGGGGCAGGGGGAGCACTGAAGCTTTCTTT.

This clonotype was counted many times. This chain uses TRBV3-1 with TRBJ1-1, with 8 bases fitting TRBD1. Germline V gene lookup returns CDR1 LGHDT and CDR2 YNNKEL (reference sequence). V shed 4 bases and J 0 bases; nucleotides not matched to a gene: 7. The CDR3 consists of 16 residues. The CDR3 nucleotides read TGTGCCAGCAGCCCACGAAGGGGACAGGTGAACACTGAAGCTTTCTTT. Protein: CASSPRRGQVNTEAFF.

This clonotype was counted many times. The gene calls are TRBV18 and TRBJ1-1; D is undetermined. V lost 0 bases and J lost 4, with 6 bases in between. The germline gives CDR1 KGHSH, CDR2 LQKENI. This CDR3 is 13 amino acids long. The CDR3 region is CASSPPGSTEAFF. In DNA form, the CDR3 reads TGTGCCAGCTCACCACCTGGTAGCACTGAAGCTTTCTTT.

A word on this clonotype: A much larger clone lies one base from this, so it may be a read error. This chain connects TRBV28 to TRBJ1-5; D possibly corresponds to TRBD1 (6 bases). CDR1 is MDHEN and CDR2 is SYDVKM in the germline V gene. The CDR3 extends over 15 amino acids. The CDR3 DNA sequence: TGTGCCAACAGTATACGCAGGGGCCGTCATCAGCCCCAGCATTTT. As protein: CANSIRRGRHQPQHF.

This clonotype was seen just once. As DNA, the CDR3 is TGTGCCAGCTCACAATCCGGGGACAGGATCGACGAGCAGTACTTC. Translating it yields CASSQSGDRIDEQYF. The rearrangement joins TRBV18 to TRBJ2-7; TRBD1 matches at 8 bases. CDR1 and CDR2 (germline): KGHSH, LQKENI. Trimming took 4 bases from V and 5 from J; bases not matched to a gene: 10. The CDR3 sequence is 15 residues long.

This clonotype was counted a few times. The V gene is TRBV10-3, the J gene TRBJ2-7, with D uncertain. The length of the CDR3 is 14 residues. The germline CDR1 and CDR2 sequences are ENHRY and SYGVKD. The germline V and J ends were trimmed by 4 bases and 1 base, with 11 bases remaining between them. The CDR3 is CAISATEYSYEQYF. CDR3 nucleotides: TGTGCCATCAGTGCGACCGAATATTCCTACGAGCAGTACTTC.

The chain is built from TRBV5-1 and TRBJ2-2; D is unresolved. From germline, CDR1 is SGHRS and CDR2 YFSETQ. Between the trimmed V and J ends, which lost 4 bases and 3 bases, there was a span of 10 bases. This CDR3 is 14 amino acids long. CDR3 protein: CASSAPRDTGELFF. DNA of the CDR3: TGCGCCAGCAGCGCCCCCCGGGACACCGGGGAGCTGTTTTTT.

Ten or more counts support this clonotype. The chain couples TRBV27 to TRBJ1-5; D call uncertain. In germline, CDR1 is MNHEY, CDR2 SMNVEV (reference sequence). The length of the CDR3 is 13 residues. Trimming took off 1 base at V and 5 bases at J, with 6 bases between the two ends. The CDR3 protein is CASSLYPDQPQHF. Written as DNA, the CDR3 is TGTGCCAGCAGTTTATACCCCGATCAGCCCCAGCATTTT.

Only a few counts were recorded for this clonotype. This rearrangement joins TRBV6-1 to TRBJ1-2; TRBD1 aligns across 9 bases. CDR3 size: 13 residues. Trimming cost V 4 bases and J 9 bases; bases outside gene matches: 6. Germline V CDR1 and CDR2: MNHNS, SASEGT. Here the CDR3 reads CASSGPDRGSYTF. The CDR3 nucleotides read TGTGCCAGCAGTGGCCCCGACAGGGGGAGCTACACCTTC.

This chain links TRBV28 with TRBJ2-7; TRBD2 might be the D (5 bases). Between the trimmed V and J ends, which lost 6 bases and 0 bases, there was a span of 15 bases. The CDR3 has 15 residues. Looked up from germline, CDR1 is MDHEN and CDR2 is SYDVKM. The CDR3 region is CASSPTRTFSYEQYF. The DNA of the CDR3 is TGTGCCAGCAGCCCTACCCGGACTTTCTCCTACGAGCAGTACTTC.